The T cell receptor beta chain under discussion was sequenced for a study of cytomegalovirus exposure and HLA in healthy donors. Study-wide results and caveats: Investigators reported more than 150 TCR beta chains as tied to cytomegalovirus.

Note on this clone: Its antigen is unknown.

The PCR employed 60 Vbeta primers together with 13 Jbeta primers. Produced via immunoSEQ multiplex PCR; TCRdb's table is partial and in-frame only. The top ten clones hold 4% to 6% of a sample with some 150,000 clones, 75% to 80% of them seen once. The V end lost 4 bases, the J end lost 4 bases, and 16 bases lay between the germline ends. Germline CDR1 is SGHTA and CDR2 is FQGNSA. The CDR3 loop spans 15 amino acids. The sequence was obtained from a woman aged 45-59 years in good health and CMV-seronegative. Sequencing was done on a sample of PBMCs. The chain couples TRBV7-2 to TRBJ2-5; TRBD1 is a possible D gene (5 bases). CDR3 in amino acids: CASSSDPRALETQYF. DNA of the CDR3: TGTGCCAGCAGCTCGGACCCCAGGGCCCTAGAGACCCAGTACTTC.